One TCR beta chain is described in this entry. The target antigen is unknown. These data are taken from a study of cytomegalovirus exposure and HLA in healthy donors. General study findings and limits: TRBV6-2, TRBV6-3 and other indistinguishable V segments were excluded. In a later analysis, TCR beta V- and J-gene trimming was associated with a missense DCLRE1C variant. One cluster of highly shared sequence variants probably arose as a sequencing artifact.

Vbeta (60) and Jbeta (13) primers were used in the PCR. The assay was immunoSEQ multiplex PCR, and TCRdb's table has in-frame clones only and misses some. The sample holds roughly 130,000 clones, 80% seen once. V lost 5 bases to trimming and J lost 6 bases; unmatched junction nucleotides: 19. This CDR3 spans 18 amino acids. In germline, CDR1 is SGHTA, CDR2 FQGNSA. The specimen was PBMCs. The chain uses TRBV7-2 and TRBJ2-5; 9 positions agree with TRBD2. The sequence derives from a woman aged 40 to 49 in good health and CMV-seronegative. The DNA of the CDR3 is TGTGCCAGCAGCCCGACCCCCGGGACTAGCTCACGGCCGAAGACCCAGTACTTC. Translating gives CASSPTPGTSSRPKTQYF.